This T cell receptor (beta chain) is from a study of T cells after yellow fever vaccination. A few counts support this clonotype. What it binds is not known. Findings of the study overall: The study re-detected most primary-vaccination clones after the booster (roughly 96% CD4, 80% to 90% CD8). Weaker, the secondary response had a peak occurring faster, on day 5 versus 15.

This CDR3 is built from 18 residues. After removal of 7 bases from V and 5 bases from J, the junction contained 19 bases not matched to a gene. Germline V gene sequence: CDR1 MNHEY, CDR2 SMNVEV (reference sequence). Via MiXCR, TCRdb re-called the 5' RACE reads, giving one row per CDR3 protein. The profile covers some 150,000 distinct CDR3 sequences, with approximately 10% appearing a single time and 30% to 45% taken by the ten largest. This clonotype originated in a man younger than 35 who received the YFV17D yellow fever vaccine. This sample comprised CD8+ T cells sorted from PBMCs, obtained 15 days after the yellow fever booster vaccination. The J gene is TRBJ2-5, the V gene TRBV27; 10 bases agree with TRBD2. CDR3 nucleotide sequence: TGTGCCAGCACCGGCTCGTCCGCTAGCGGGGGAGCCCGCGAGACCCAGTACTTC. It specifies CASTGSSASGGARETQYF.